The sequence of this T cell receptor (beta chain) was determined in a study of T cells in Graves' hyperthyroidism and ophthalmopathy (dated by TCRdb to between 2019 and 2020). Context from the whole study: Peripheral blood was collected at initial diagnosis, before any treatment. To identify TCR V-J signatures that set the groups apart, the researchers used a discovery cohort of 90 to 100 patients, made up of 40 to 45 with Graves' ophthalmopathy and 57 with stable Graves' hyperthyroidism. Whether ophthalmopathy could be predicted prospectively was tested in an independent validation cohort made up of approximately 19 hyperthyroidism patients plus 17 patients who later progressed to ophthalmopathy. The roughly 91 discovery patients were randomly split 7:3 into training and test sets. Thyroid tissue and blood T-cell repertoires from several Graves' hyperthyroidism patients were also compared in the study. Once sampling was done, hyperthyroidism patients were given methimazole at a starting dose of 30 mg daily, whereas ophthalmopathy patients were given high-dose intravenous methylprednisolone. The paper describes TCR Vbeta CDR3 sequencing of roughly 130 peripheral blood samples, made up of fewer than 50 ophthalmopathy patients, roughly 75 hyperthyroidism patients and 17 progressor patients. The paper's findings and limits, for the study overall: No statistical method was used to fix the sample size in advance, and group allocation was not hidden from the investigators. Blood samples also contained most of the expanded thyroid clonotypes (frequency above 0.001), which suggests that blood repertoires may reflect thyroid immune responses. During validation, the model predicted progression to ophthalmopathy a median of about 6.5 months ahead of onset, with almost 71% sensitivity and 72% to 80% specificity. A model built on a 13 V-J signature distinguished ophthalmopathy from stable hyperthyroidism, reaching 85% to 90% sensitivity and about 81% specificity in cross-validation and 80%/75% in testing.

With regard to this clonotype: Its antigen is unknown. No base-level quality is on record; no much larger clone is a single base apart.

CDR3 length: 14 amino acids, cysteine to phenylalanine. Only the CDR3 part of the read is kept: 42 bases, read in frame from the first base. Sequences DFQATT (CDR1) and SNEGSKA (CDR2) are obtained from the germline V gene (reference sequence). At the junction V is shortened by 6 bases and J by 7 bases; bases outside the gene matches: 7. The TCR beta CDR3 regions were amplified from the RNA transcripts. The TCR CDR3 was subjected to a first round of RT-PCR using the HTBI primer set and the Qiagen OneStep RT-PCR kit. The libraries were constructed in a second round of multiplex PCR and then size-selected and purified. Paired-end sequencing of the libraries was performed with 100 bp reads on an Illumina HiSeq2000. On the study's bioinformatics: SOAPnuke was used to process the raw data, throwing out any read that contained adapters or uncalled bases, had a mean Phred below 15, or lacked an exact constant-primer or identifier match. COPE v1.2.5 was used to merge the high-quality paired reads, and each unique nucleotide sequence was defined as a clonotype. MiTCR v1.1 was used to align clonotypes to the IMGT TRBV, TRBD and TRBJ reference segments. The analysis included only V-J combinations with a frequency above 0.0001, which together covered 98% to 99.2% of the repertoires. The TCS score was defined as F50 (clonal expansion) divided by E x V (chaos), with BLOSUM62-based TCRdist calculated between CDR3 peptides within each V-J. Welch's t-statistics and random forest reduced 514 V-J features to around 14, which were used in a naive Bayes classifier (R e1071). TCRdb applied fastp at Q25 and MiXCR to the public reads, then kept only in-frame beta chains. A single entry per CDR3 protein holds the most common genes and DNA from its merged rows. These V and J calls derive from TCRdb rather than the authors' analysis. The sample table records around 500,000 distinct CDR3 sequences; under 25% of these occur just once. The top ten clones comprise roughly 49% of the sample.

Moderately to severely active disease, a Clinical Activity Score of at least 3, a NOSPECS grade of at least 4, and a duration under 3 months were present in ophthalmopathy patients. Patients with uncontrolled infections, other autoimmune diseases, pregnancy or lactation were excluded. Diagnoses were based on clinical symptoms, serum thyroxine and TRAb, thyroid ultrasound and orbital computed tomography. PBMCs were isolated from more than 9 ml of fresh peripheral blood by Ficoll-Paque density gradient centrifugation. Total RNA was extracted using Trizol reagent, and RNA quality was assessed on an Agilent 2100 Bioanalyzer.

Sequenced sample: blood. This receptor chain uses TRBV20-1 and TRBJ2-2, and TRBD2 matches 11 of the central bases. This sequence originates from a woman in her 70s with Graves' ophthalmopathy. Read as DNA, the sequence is TGCAGTGCCGAACTAGCGGGAGAGGTCGGGGAGCTGTTTTTT. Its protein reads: CSAELAGEVGELFF.